Below, one T cell receptor (beta chain) is given with its context. Its specific antigen is unknown. There are no base qualities to consult, and no much larger clone falls within one base. Using the deep immunoSEQ assay, TCR CDR3 regions were amplified from genomic DNA by multiplex PCR. For each cell subset, the extracted genomic DNA was distributed evenly across all wells of several immunoSEQ 96-well plates, and each plate served as one replicate. Each replicate PCR for sorted subsets received about 200 ng genomic DNA, equal to about 30,000 T cell genomes. Purified libraries were quantified with a Qubit 3.0 fluorometer, sized on a Bioanalyzer 2100, and re-quantified with the KAPA Library Quantification kit. Every immunoSEQ 96-well plate was sequenced on a dedicated single-read 150-cycle Illumina NextSeq 550 flow cell. The authors' pipeline ran thus. Because the immunoSEQ output included only junctional sequences and no quality scores, the filtering could not be the same as the filtering used for full-length reads. To assign V/J genes and CDR3, sequences were annotated against IMGT germline references using PyIR, a Python wrapper for IgBLAST v1.9. Reads were removed for weak V/J assignments (E-value above 1e-6), missing CDR3, stop codons, out-of-frame junctions, or ambiguous translated residues. V3J clonotypes were defined as sequences sharing an identical inferred V gene, J gene, and CDR3 amino acid sequence. Percentage overlap between repertoires was computed as shared unique clonotypes divided by the size of the smaller repertoire. Richness of each repertoire was evaluated using RTK rarefaction, the Chao1 estimator, and Recon v2.1 estimates of unobserved clonotypes. For all TCRbeta clonotypes obtained by the gDNA method from four donors, generation probabilities were computed with OLGA. TCRdb mirrors the immuneACCESS table, restricted to in-frame sequences. Some clones are absent from its copies; in checked studies, under half trace to an unresolved V gene, and the reason for the others is unknown. V, J and clone size derive from that table, while D and trimming were established from the DNA sequence. This sample gives around 1.1 million clones in total; around 77% of them show up just once. Roughly 0.9% of the sample lies in the top ten.

The CDR3, from cysteine to phenylalanine, totals 15 residues. Of the read, only the CDR3 DNA is kept; its 45 bases are in frame from base 1. The germline V gene provides CDR1 SQVTM and CDR2 ANQGSEA. The junction shows trimming of 2 bases on V and 3 bases on J, plus 15 bases between the germline ends. The record originates from a study of shared clonotypes between healthy human individuals (dated by TCRdb to the early 2020s). Some background on the complete study: The cohort comprised a couple of women and a few men aged 18 to 49 years. To increase sequencing depth and limit assay-specific biases, different laboratories used diverse techniques to prepare libraries and sequence TCR repertoires. Per donor, leukapheresis produced somewhere between about 0.8 and 9.5 billion PBMCs. To estimate repertoire size and how much clonotypes are shared between individuals, the study performed deep sequencing of blood TCR repertoires from a few healthy adults. For each donor, three plates each were used for CD4 naive and CD4 memory, two plates were used for CD8 naive, and one plate was used for CD8 memory.

Healthy HIV-negative adults with no recently reported acute infections or vaccinations were included as donors. Every donor was a Caucasian adult living in Nashville, Tennessee, USA. Magnetic negative selection was used to enrich CD4+ T cells, after which naive cells were positively selected on CD45RA and the negative fraction became the memory subset. After blood collection by leukapheresis, PBMCs were isolated using Ficoll-Histopaque density gradient centrifugation and then cryopreserved in the vapor phase of liquid nitrogen. Analytical flow cytometry was used to check the purity and quantity of each magnetically sorted T cell population. Genomic DNA was isolated from each sorted fraction and quantified by UV absorbance on a Nanodrop 2000c. Overall results and qualifications from the work: Because the study included a small number of donors, the genetic and exposure-history diversity represented was limited. Higher generation probabilities were observed for clonotypes shared by all four sorted-subset donors than for non-shared clonotypes. Naive subsets generally had larger estimated clonotype richness than memory subsets. Only blood was sampled, and tissue TCR repertoires likely differ from those in blood. When a few donors were compared, the shared fraction of clonotypes was around 5% for naive CD4, 3% to 4% for naive CD8, 2.3% for memory CD4, and 0.35% to 0.4% for memory CD8. Rarefaction of sorted-subset datasets indicated incomplete sequencing despite the large sequencing depth. Pairwise subsampling led to the expectation that sequencing depth would affect the degree of clonotype sharing among donors.

The source is a young man in good health. Some clones in this sample may be carry-over from other donors' samples. Material for sequencing was memory CD4+ T cells from PBMCs. What the cell subset or site label conveys for this sample: CD45RA-negative fraction. The rearrangement combines TRBV29-1 with TRBJ2-3; the D segment cannot be called with confidence. The CDR3 loop reads CSVESPALGTDTQYF. At the DNA level, the sequence is TGCAGCGTTGAATCCCCAGCGCTCGGAACAGATACGCAGTATTTT.